The rows below give T cell receptor beta chains drawn from one sample of a study of blood T cell repertoires in COVID-19. The method was immunoSEQ multiplex PCR; TCRdb's version includes in-frame clones alone and lacks a portion of them. Here the sample spans under 150,000 clones, more than 60% being singletons. The sequenced material came from peripheral blood. These receptors were taken from a woman in her 50s with active or convalescent COVID-19. The CDR3 runs from the conserved cysteine through the conserved F or W. Each record gives: V gene, J gene, D gene, CDR3 length, clone size, CDR3 DNA, CDR3 protein. A D gene is named only where the DNA matches it firmly. The listing skips clone size in some rows; elsewhere it reads once, few, many or a size class.

TRBV27	TRBJ1-3	NA	16	once	TGTGCCAGCAGTTTAACCGGGACACACTCTGGAAACACCATATATTTT	CASSLTGTHSGNTIYF
TRBV3-1/TRBV3-2	TRBJ2-2	TRBD2	16	NA	TGTGCCAGCAGCCGGGGACTAGCGGAGAACACCGGGGAGCTGTTTTTT	CASSRGLAENTGELFF
TRBV4-3	TRBJ1-4	NA	15	few	TGCGCCAGCAGCCAAGATCCGTCTTCCTCTGAAAAACTGTTTTTT	CASSQDPSSSEKLFF
TRBV3-1/TRBV3-2	TRBJ2-1	TRBD2	18	NA	TGTGCCAGCAGCCAGGCAGGGGGACTAGCGGGAGGTCTCAATGAGCAGTTCTTC	CASSQAGGLAGGLNEQFF
TRBV2	TRBJ2-3	NA	11	NA	TGTGCCAGCAGTGTGGAGGATACGCAGTATTTT	CASSVEDTQYF
TRBV30	TRBJ2-3	TRBD2	15	NA	TGTGCCTGGAGTGTAAAGCGGGGGGGCACAGATACGCAGTATTTT	CAWSVKRGGTDTQYF
TRBV7-2	TRBJ2-7	NA	15	NA	TGTGCCAGCAGCTTAGAGGCAGGGTCTCCCTACGAGCAGTACTTC	CASSLEAGSPYEQYF
TRBV7-2	TRBJ2-7	NA	14	NA	TGTGCCAGCAGCTTGGGTCGGGACACCTACGAGCAGTACTTC	CASSLGRDTYEQYF
TRBV11-2	TRBJ2-7	TRBD1	15	NA	TGTGCCAGCAGCTTATCCGGGACAGGCTACTACGAGCAGTACTTC	CASSLSGTGYYEQYF
TRBV19	TRBJ2-1	TRBD2	18	NA	TGTGCCAGTAGTCGGGGGGGACTAGCGGGAGGCCGGGGCAATGAGCAGTTCTTC	CASSRGGLAGGRGNEQFF
TRBV13	TRBJ2-7	TRBD1	14	few	TGTGCCAGCAGCTGGAAGACAGGGTCCTACGAGCAGTACTTC	CASSWKTGSYEQYF
TRBV5-1	TRBJ1-1	TRBD1	16	many	TGCGCCAGCAGCTTGGCCGGGACAGGTTTAAACACTGAAGCTTTCTTT	CASSLAGTGLNTEAFF
TRBV3-1/TRBV3-2	TRBJ1-5	NA	14	once	TGTGCCAGCAGCCAAGGTCGGGGTACCCAGCCCCAGCATTTT	CASSQGRGTQPQHF
TRBV5-1	TRBJ1-6	NA	14	few	TGCGCCAGCAGCTTGGAACAGAAAAATTCACCCCTCCACTTT	CASSLEQKNSPLHF
TRBV16	TRBJ1-4	NA	15	NA	TGTGCCAGCAGCCAAATCTCGGCAGGGAACGAAAAACTGTTTTTT	CASSQISAGNEKLFF
TRBV9	TRBJ2-7	TRBD2	15	NA	TGTGCCAGCAGCGCACGGGACTACCTTACCTACGAGCAGTACTTC	CASSARDYLTYEQYF
TRBV7-2	TRBJ2-4	NA	17	NA	TGTGCCAGCAGCTTAGAAAGGGGCAGATATGCACAAAACATTCAGTACTTC	CASSLERGRYAQNIQYF
TRBV6-5	TRBJ1-3	NA	16	NA	TGTGCCAGCAGTTACTCAGGTGCGGGAGGTGGAAACACCATATATTTT	CASSYSGAGGGNTIYF
TRBV4-1	TRBJ1-5	TRBD1	15	NA	TGCGCCAGCAGCGGTGACAGGGGAGGAAATCAGCCCCAGCATTTT	CASSGDRGGNQPQHF
TRBV12-3/TRBV12-4	TRBJ1-1	NA	13	NA	TGTGCCAGCAGTCCCTTGGGGCTAACTGAAGCTTTCTTT	CASSPLGLTEAFF
TRBV10-2	TRBJ1-4	TRBD1	14	NA	TGCGCCAGCGGAGGGGGCAGCTTTAATGAAAAACTGTTTTTT	CASGGGSFNEKLFF
TRBV7-6	TRBJ2-3	TRBD2	16	NA	TGTGCCAGCAGCTTACAGGCGGCGGGAGGGCCGGATACGCAGTATTTT	CASSLQAAGGPDTQYF
TRBV10-3	TRBJ1-1	TRBD1	15	NA	TGTGCCATCAGTGAGGGAAGGGGGACAGCCACTGAAGCTTTCTTT	CAISEGRGTATEAFF
TRBV6-5	TRBJ2-3	TRBD2	15	NA	TGTGCCGTAAAACCCGGGACTAGCGGGACAGATACGCAGTATTTT	CAVKPGTSGTDTQYF
TRBV24-1	TRBJ1-5	NA	14	once	TGTGCCACTACGCCTGAGGAGGGGAATCAGCCCCAGCATTTT	CATTPEEGNQPQHF
TRBV19	TRBJ1-1	NA	14	NA	TGTGCCAGTAAGGGAGACAGGAGTTACACTGAAGCTTTCTTT	CASKGDRSYTEAFF
TRBV9	TRBJ1-3	NA	14	NA	TGTGCCAGCAGCCCCGACCCTGGGACTAACACCATATATTTT	CASSPDPGTNTIYF
TRBV6-1	TRBJ2-3	NA	16	NA	TGTGCCAGCAGTGAACAGGGAGGCGGGGCCACAGATACGCAGTATTTT	CASSEQGGGATDTQYF
TRBV15	TRBJ2-7	TRBD2	15	NA	TGTGCCACCAGCAGAGATAGCGGACTAGTATCCGAGCAGTACTTC	CATSRDSGLVSEQYF
TRBV5-1	TRBJ1-6	TRBD1	19	NA	TGCGCCAGCAGCTTGACCGGGACAGGGGGCAGCTCCTATAATTCACCCCTCCACTTT	CASSLTGTGGSSYNSPLHF
TRBV18	TRBJ1-1	NA	16	NA	TGTGCCAGCTCACCTCAGGGCAGGGCTTCGAACACTGAAGCTTTCTTT	CASSPQGRASNTEAFF
TRBV7-2	TRBJ1-4	NA	13	NA	TGTGCCAGCAGCCGGGACGGACAGGAAAAACTGTTTTTT	CASSRDGQEKLFF
TRBV28	TRBJ2-7	NA	12	NA	TGTGCCAGCAGTTTATCCCTCCGGGACTTAAACTTC	CASSLSLRDLNF
TRBV7-3	TRBJ1-6	TRBD1	17	NA	TGTGCCAGCAGCTGGACGGACAGGGGAACTAATAATTCACCCCTCCACTTT	CASSWTDRGTNNSPLHF
TRBV18	TRBJ2-2	TRBD1	17	NA	TGTGCCAGCTCACCCCCGGGGACAGGGGGCCGGTCCGGGGAGCTGTTTTTT	CASSPPGTGGRSGELFF
TRBV3-1/TRBV3-2	TRBJ2-1	TRBD1	12	NA	TGTGCCAGCAAGACAGGGGGAAATGAGCAGTTCTTC	CASKTGGNEQFF
TRBV12-5	TRBJ1-2	NA	14	NA	TGTGCTAGTGGTTTGGGATCAGCTAACTATGGCTACACCTTC	CASGLGSANYGYTF
TRBV11-2	TRBJ2-7	TRBD1	13	few	TGTGCCAGCAGCTTGAGCCGGGACAGCCTACAGTACTTC	CASSLSRDSLQYF
TRBV7-7	TRBJ2-1	NA	15	NA	TGTGCCAGCAGCGCGACCCCCTTACGGGGCAATGAGCAGTTCTTC	CASSATPLRGNEQFF
TRBV7-2	TRBJ1-5	TRBD1	15	NA	TGTGCCAGCAGCGTTTTCGGACAGGGAAGTCAGCCCCAGCATTTT	CASSVFGQGSQPQHF
TRBV30	TRBJ1-2	NA	15	NA	TGTGCCTGGAACCCTCGGGGGGGCGTCGGATATGGCTACACCTTC	CAWNPRGGVGYGYTF
TRBV9	TRBJ1-2	TRBD1	12	once	TGTGCCAGCAGCGGACAGGGCTATGGCTACACCTTC	CASSGQGYGYTF
TRBV4-3	TRBJ1-4	TRBD1	16	NA	TGCGCCAGCAGCCAACACCTCGGGACAGGGGAGGAAAAACTGTTTTTT	CASSQHLGTGEEKLFF
TRBV28	TRBJ2-3	NA	16	few	TGTGCCAGCAGTTCCCCAGGGACATTGCTATCAGATACGCAGTATTTT	CASSSPGTLLSDTQYF
TRBV4-2	TRBJ1-4	NA	15	NA	TGTGCCAGCAGCCAACGGGACATTACCTCTGAAAAACTGTTTTTT	CASSQRDITSEKLFF
TRBV30	TRBJ1-1	NA	12	NA	TGTGCCTGGGGGACACCGAACACTGAAGCTTTCTTT	CAWGTPNTEAFF
TRBV14	TRBJ1-6	TRBD1	14	NA	TGTGCCAGCAGTCCGGACAGGGGGTGGTCACCCCTCCACTTT	CASSPDRGWSPLHF
TRBV6-5	TRBJ1-5	TRBD1	14	NA	TGTGCCAGCAGCGAGACAGGGCGGGATCAGCCCCAGCATTTT	CASSETGRDQPQHF
TRBV7-3	TRBJ2-2	TRBD2	14	NA	TGTGCCAGCAGCCCCGGGACTAGCGGCGGGGAGCTGTTTTTT	CASSPGTSGGELFF
TRBV5-4	TRBJ2-5	NA	13	NA	TGTGCCTCGGGGGTGATTGACCAAGAGACCCAGTACTTC	CASGVIDQETQYF
TRBV5-1	TRBJ1-2	TRBD1	15	NA	TGCGCCAGCAGCTTGGCCGGGACAGGGGAAAGTGGCTACACCTTC	CASSLAGTGESGYTF
TRBV13	TRBJ2-5	TRBD2	14	NA	TGTGCCAGCAGCCAACCGACTAGCGGGGGGCCCCAGTACTTC	CASSQPTSGGPQYF